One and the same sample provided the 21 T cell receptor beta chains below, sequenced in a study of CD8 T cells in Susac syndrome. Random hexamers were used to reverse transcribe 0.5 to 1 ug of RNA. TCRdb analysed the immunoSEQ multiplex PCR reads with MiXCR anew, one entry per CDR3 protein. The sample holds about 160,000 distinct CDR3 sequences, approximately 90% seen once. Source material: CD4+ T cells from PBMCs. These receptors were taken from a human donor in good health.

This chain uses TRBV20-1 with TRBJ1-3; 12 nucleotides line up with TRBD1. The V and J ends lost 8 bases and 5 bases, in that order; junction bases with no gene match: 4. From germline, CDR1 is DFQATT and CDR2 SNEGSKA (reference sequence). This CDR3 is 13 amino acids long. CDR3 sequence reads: CSPRDRGRNTIYF. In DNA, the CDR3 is TGCAGTCCTCGGGACAGGGGGCGAAACACCATATATTTT.

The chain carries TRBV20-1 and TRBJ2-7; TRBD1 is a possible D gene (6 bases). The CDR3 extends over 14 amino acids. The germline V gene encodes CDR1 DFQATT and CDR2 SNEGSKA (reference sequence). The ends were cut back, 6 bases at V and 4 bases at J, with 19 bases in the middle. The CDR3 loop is CSAPSRGPAYEQYF. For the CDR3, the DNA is TGCAGTGCACCATCCAGGGGTCCCGCGTACGAGCAGTACTTC.

CDR3 nucleotides: TGTGCCAGCAGCCAAGTTGTTTCCTACGAGCAGTACTTC. It encodes CASSQVVSYEQYF. The V gene is TRBV7-2, the J gene TRBJ2-7, with unresolved D. Germline V CDR1 and CDR2: SGHTA, FQGNSA. Trimming stripped 5 bases from V and 1 base from J, with 9 bases between. The CDR3 contains 13 residues.

CDR3 coding DNA: TGCAGTGCTAGCCAACAGGTCCCTTATGGCTACACCTTC. It is translated as CSASQQVPYGYTF. J is TRBJ1-2 and V is TRBV20-1, with D possibly TRBD1 on 5 matching bases. The germline V and J ends were trimmed by 3 bases and 5 bases, with 13 bases remaining between them. CDR1 is DFQATT and CDR2 is SNEGSKA in the germline V gene (reference sequence). The CDR3 spans 13 residues.

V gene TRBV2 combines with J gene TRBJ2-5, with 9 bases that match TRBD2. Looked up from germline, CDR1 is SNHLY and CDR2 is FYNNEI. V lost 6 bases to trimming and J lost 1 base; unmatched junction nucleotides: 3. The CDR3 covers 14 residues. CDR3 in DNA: TGTGCCAGCAGGACTAGCGGCATCCAAGAGACCCAGTACTTC. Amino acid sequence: CASRTSGIQETQYF.

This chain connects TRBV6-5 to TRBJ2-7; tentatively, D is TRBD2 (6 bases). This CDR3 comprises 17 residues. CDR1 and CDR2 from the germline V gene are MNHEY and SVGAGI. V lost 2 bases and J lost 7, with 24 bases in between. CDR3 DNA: TGTGCCAGCAGTTACCACGGGGACCAGAGGGTAGGGAGGGAGCAGTACTTC. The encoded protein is CASSYHGDQRVGREQYF.

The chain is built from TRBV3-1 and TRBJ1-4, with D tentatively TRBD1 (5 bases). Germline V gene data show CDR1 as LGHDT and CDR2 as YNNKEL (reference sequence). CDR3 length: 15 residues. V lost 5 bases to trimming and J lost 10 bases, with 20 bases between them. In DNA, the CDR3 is TGTGCCAGCAGCGGGCCGGGACGGCATAAGGGAAAACTGTTTTTT. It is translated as CASSGPGRHKGKLFF.

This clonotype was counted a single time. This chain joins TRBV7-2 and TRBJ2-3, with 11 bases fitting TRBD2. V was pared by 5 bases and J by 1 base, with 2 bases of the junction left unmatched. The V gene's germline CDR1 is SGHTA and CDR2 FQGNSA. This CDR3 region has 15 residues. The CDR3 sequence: CASSRSGGGTDTQYF. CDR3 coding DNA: TGTGCCAGCAGCCGTAGCGGGGGGGGCACAGATACGCAGTATTTT.

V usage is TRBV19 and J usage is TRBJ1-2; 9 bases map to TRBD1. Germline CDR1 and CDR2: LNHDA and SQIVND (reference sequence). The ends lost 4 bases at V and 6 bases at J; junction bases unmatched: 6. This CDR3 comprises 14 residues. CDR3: CASSTTGTGNGYTF. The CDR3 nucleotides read TGTGCCAGTAGTACGACCGGGACAGGGAATGGCTACACCTTC.

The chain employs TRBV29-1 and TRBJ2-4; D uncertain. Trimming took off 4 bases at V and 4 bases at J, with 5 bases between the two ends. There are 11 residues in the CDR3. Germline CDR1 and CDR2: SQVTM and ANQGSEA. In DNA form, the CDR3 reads TGCAGCGTTGCCCCGAAAAACATTCAGTACTTC. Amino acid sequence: CSVAPKNIQYF.

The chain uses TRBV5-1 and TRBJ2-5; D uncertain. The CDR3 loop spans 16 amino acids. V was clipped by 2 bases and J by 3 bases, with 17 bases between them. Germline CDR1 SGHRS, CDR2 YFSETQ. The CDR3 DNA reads TGCGCCAGCAGCTTTGGACCTGTAAGACTCAAAGAGACCCAGTACTTC. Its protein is CASSFGPVRLKETQYF.

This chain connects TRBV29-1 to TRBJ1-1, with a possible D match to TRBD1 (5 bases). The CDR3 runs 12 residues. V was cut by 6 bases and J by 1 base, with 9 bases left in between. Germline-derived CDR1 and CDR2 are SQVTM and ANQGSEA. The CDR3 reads CSVGQTNTEAFF. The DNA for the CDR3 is TGCAGCGTGGGGCAGACGAACACTGAAGCTTTCTTT.

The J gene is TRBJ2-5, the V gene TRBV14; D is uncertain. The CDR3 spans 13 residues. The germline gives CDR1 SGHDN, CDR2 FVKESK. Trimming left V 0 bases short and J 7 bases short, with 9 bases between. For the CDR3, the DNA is TGTGCCAGCAGCCAAGAACGAAAAGCGACCCAGTACTTC. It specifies CASSQERKATQYF.

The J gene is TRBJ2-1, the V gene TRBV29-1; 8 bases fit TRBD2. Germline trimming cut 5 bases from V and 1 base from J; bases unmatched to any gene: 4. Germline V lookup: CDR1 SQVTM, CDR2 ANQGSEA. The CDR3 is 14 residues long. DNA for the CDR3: TGCAGCGTTCACGGGGGGGCTTCCTACAATGAGCAGTTCTTC. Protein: CSVHGGASYNEQFF.

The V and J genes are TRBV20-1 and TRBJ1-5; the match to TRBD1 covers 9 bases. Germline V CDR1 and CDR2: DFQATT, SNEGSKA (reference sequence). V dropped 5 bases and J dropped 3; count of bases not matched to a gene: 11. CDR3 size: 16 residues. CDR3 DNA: TGCAGTGCTCTCCGGGACAGGGTGTCGGTCAATCAGCCCCAGCATTTT. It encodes CSALRDRVSVNQPQHF.

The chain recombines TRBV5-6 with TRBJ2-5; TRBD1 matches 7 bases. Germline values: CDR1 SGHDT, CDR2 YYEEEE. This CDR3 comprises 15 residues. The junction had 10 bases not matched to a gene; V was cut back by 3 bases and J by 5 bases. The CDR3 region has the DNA TGTGCCAGCAGCTCGCTAACAGGGGTGCGGGAGACCCAGTACTTC. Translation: CASSSLTGVRETQYF.

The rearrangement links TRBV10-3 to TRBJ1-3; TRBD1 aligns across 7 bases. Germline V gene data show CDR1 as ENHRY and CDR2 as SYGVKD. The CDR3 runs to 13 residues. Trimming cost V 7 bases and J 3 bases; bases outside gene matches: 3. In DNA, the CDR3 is TGTGCCATCACCCGGGACAGTGGAAACACCATATATTTT. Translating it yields CAITRDSGNTIYF.

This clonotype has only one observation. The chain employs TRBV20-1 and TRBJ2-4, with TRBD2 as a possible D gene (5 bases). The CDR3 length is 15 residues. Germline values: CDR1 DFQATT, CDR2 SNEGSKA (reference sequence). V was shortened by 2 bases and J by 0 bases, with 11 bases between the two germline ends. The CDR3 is CSARPPSLAKNIQYF. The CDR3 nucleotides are TGCAGTGCTAGACCCCCTAGCCTAGCCAAAAACATTCAGTACTTC.

CDR3 protein: CASSLTGGSENTEAFF. In DNA form, the CDR3 reads TGTGCCAGCTCCCTCACAGGGGGATCGGAGAACACTGAAGCTTTCTTT. V gene TRBV18 combines with J gene TRBJ1-1, with 8 bases identical to TRBD1. CDR3 length equals 16 residues. V was pared by 6 bases and J by 1 base, with 10 bases of the junction left unmatched. Germline loops: CDR1 KGHSH, CDR2 LQKENI.

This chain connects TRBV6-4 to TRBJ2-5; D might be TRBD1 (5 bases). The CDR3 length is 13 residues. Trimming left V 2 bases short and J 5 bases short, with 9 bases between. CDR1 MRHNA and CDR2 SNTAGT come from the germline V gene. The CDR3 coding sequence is TGTGCCAGCAGTGACAGGGCAGGGGAGACCCAGTACTTC. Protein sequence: CASSDRAGETQYF.

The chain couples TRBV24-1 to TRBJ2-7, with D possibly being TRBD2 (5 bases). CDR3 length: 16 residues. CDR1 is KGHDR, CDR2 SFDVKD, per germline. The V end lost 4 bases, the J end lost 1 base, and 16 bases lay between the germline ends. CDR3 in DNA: TGTGCCACCAGTGAAGGCGACCGGACTGGATCCTACGAGCAGTACTTC. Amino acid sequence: CATSEGDRTGSYEQYF.